This T cell receptor beta chain was captured by sequencing in a study of tumor and adjacent non-tumor tissue in lung cancer. The library came from three nested PCR rounds adapted from ARM-PCR protocols. MiXCR was run by TCRdb on the multiplex PCR reads, yielding one entry per CDR3 protein. The sample lists 65,000 to 95,000 distinct CDR3 sequences, 80% to 85% occurring once. This sample's RNA came from whole unsorted tissue. With respect to this clonotype: The junction shows a germline mismatch at one end, possibly a read error.

Germline V gives CDR1 MNHNY, CDR2 SVGAGI (reference sequence). The CDR3 length is 15 residues. The sequence came from a woman aged 45-65 years with non-small cell lung cancer. The sequencing sample was made of lung tumor tissue. The chain recombines TRBV6-6 with TRBJ2-7; perhaps TRBD1 as D (5 bases). CDR3: CASCYSRGGTYEQYF. As DNA, the CDR3 is TGTGCCAGCTGTTACTCAAGGGGCGGAACCTACGAGCAGTACTTC.